These 3 T cell receptor beta chains came from one sample sequenced in a study of regulatory T cells in long-lasting Graves disease. Building of the TCR beta libraries involved iRepertoire HTBI primers and Arm-PCR of CDR3 regions. MiXCR, run by TCRdb on the multiplex PCR reads, gives a single entry per CDR3 protein. This sample has approximately 400,000 distinct CDR3 sequences, with just under 15% found just once. Time point noted: newly diagnosed GD, antithyroid drugs for less than 3 months. PBMC RNA served as the TCR library source. The data were also submitted as part of a second study, on T cells in Graves' hyperthyroidism and ophthalmopathy.

The sample in question was peripheral blood mononuclear cells (PBMCs), obtained at new diagnosis, from a patient treated with antithyroid drugs. These TCRs come from a woman aged 25-40 years with Graves disease.

The V gene is TRBV15, the J gene TRBJ2-7, with 7 bases that match TRBD2. Germline loops: CDR1 LNHNV, CDR2 YYDKDF (reference sequence). V was pared by 0 bases and J by 2 bases, with 4 bases of the junction left unmatched. CDR3 length: 15 residues. CDR3 residues: CATSRDNGGTYEQYF. Here the CDR3 DNA reads TGTGCCACCAGCAGAGATAACGGGGGGACCTACGAGCAGTACTTC.

This clonotype has a handful of counts. The rearrangement uses TRBV9 and TRBJ2-2, with no clear D. Trimming left V 4 bases short and J 2 bases short, with 12 bases between. The CDR3 runs 15 residues. Germline V gene lookup returns CDR1 SGDLS and CDR2 YYNGEE. In DNA form, the CDR3 reads TGTGCCAGCAGCTATGAAAGTTTCAACACCGGGGAGCTGTTTTTT. It codes for CASSYESFNTGELFF.

In its sample, this clonotype was seen many times. CDR3 DNA: TGTGCCAGCAGTTTATTAAGCGGGAGGGCCCTCGAGCAGTACTTC. As protein: CASSLLSGRALEQYF. J is TRBJ2-7 and V is TRBV28; the match to TRBD2 covers 10 bases. From germline, CDR1 is MDHEN and CDR2 SYDVKM. The CDR3 spans 15 residues. Germline trimming cut 1 base from V and 6 bases from J; bases unmatched to any gene: 6.